This TCR beta chain was sequenced for a study of blood T cell repertoires in COVID-19. A single count supports this clone. This CDR3 region has 14 residues. Germline assignment: CDR1 MDHEN and CDR2 SYDVKM. The ends were cut back, 7 bases at V and 4 bases at J, with 16 bases in the middle. Adults between about 18 and 89 years of age took part from more than 20 US areas. Allocation to cohorts depended on clinical history reported by the participants. The repertoire was sequenced with immunoSEQ multiplex PCR; TCRdb's copy has only in-frame clones and lacks some. The sample records some 300,000 clones, approximately 90% being singletons.

Source material: PBMCs or T cells enriched from blood (not recorded which). The genes are TRBV28 and TRBJ1-1; possibly TRBD1 for D (5 bases). The TCR sequence derives from a woman aged 55-70 years in a cohort exposed to, infected with or recovered from COVID-19 (not recorded which). The CDR3 reads CASTPTGVRTEAFF. CDR3 nucleotides: TGTGCCAGCACTCCCACGGGGGTGCGCACTGAAGCTTTCTTT.